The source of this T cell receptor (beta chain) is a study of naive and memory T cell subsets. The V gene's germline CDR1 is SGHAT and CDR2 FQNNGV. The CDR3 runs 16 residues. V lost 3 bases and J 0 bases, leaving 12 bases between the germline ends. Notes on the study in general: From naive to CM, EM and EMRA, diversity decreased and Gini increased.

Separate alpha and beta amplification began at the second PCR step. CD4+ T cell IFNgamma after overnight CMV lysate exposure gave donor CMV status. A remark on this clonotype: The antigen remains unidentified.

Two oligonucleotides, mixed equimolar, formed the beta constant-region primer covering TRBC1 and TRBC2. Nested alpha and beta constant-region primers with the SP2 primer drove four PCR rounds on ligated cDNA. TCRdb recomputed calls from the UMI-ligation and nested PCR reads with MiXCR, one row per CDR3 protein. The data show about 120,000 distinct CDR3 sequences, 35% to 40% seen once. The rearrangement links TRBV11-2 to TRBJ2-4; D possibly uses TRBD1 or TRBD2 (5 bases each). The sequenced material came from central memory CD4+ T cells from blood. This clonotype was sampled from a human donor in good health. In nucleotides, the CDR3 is TGTGCCAGCAGCTTTGTGACGGGGCTAGCCAAAAACATTCAGTACTTC. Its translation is CASSFVTGLAKNIQYF. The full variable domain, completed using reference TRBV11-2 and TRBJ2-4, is EAGVAQSPRYKIIEKRQSVAFWCNPISGHATLYWYQQILGQGPKLLIQFQNNGVVDDSQLPKDRFSAERLKGVDSTLKIQPAKLEDSAVYLCASSFVTGLAKNIQYFGAGTRLSVL.